This T cell receptor (beta chain) was captured in a study of T cells in Graves' hyperthyroidism and ophthalmopathy. RNA transcripts served as the template for amplifying TCR beta CDR3 regions. First-round RT-PCR targeting the TCR CDR3 was performed with the HTBI primer set. TCRdb fed the multiplex PCR reads into MiXCR, producing one record per CDR3 protein. The table includes almost 600,000 distinct CDR3 sequences, around 42% detected once. This clonotype occurred many times. The receptor's source is a woman aged 18-29 years with Graves' hyperthyroidism. Sequencing was performed on peripheral blood or thyroid tissue (not recorded which).

CDR3 sequence (DNA): TGCAGTGCAACTCCCGGGCCCTACGAGCAGTACTTC. Translating it yields CSATPGPYEQYF. This chain links TRBV20-1 with TRBJ2-7; D unclear. Trimming stripped 6 bases from V and 2 bases from J, with 11 bases between. The CDR3 consists of 12 residues. The germline V gene has CDR1 DFQATT and CDR2 SNEGSKA (reference sequence).